Below, 29 T cell receptor beta chains from the same sample are listed, as sequenced in a study of technical replicates of blood from several donors. Method: immunoSEQ multiplex PCR; TCRdb's copy keeps in-frame clones and lacks some. Of tens of thousands of clones listed, just under 95% are singletons. Source material: T cells isolated from PBMCs. Receptor source: a human donor in good health.

This sequence joins TRBV27 and TRBJ2-3; perhaps TRBD1 as D (5 bases). Trimming left V 3 bases short and J 4 bases short, with 11 bases between. The CDR3 is 14 residues long. The germline gives CDR1 MNHEY, CDR2 SMNVEV (reference sequence). The CDR3 DNA reads TGTGCCAGCAGTTTTACCTCGACAGCAGATACGCAGTATTTT. This codes for CASSFTSTADTQYF.

This rearrangement joins TRBV28 to TRBJ1-2; D possibly corresponds to TRBD1 (6 bases). The germline CDR1 and CDR2 sequences are MDHEN and SYDVKM. This CDR3 is built from 14 residues. V shed 6 bases and J shed 0 bases, with 11 bases lying between them. This CDR3 reads CASRQGQANYGYTF. CDR3 coding DNA: TGTGCCAGCAGGCAGGGACAAGCTAACTATGGCTACACCTTC.

CDR3 amino acids: CASSLGGGPRRAEQFF. As DNA, the CDR3 is TGTGCCAGCAGCTTAGGTGGAGGGCCTCGCCGGGCTGAGCAGTTCTTC. This chain links TRBV7-9 with TRBJ2-1; a weak D match, TRBD2 (6 bases). Trimming took 1 base from V and 9 from J, leaving 19 bases between them. This CDR3 has 16 residues. Germline values: CDR1 SEHNR, CDR2 FQNEAQ (reference sequence).

This sequence joins TRBV13 and TRBJ2-2; 8 bases line up with TRBD1. The germline CDR1 and CDR2 sequences are PRHDT and FYEKMQ (reference sequence). The ends lost 5 bases at V and 4 bases at J; junction bases unmatched: 6. There are 15 residues in the CDR3. The CDR3 DNA sequence: TGTGCCAGCAGCCTCGGACAGGGTAGCACCGGGGAGCTGTTTTTT. Protein: CASSLGQGSTGELFF.

The gene calls are TRBV5-1 and TRBJ2-7; TRBD1 agrees at 9 bases. The germline gives CDR1 SGHRS, CDR2 YFSETQ. This CDR3 region has 14 residues. V lost 1 base to trimming and J lost 5 bases; unmatched junction nucleotides: 4. Here the CDR3 reads CASSLRQGVDEQYF. CDR3 nucleotides: TGCGCCAGCAGCTTGCGACAGGGGGTCGACGAGCAGTACTTC.

The chain has TRBV6-5 and TRBJ2-3; 8 bases fit TRBD2. V was clipped by 10 bases and J by 5 bases; unmatched bases: 8. The CDR3 contains 13 residues. Germline loops: CDR1 MNHEY, CDR2 SVGAGI. The CDR3 region is CATQLAGGDTQYF. Written as DNA, the CDR3 is TGTGCCACCCAACTCGCGGGAGGAGATACGCAGTATTTT.

This clone was detected once. The V gene is TRBV5-6, the J gene TRBJ2-7; tentatively, D is TRBD1 (5 bases). V lost 0 bases and J lost 5, with 6 bases in between. The germline CDR1 and CDR2 sequences are SGHDT and YYEEEE. This CDR3 comprises 12 residues. The CDR3 bases are TGTGCCAGCAGCTTGGGCAGGGACGAGCAGTACTTC. This gives the protein CASSLGRDEQYF.

The genes are TRBV27 and TRBJ1-2, with 7 positions matching TRBD1. V trimming: 7 bases; J trimming: 3 bases; junction bases outside the gene matches: 2. The V gene's germline CDR1 is MNHEY and CDR2 SMNVEV (reference sequence). The CDR3 spans 12 residues. CDR3 region: CASKGAHYGYTF. CDR3 sequence (DNA): TGTGCCAGCAAGGGGGCGCACTATGGCTACACCTTC.

This rearrangement joins TRBV5-5 to TRBJ2-3; D possibly corresponds to TRBD1 (5 bases). Trimming cost V 0 bases and J 2 bases, with 10 bases left between them. This CDR3 has 15 residues. Germline values: CDR1 SGHKS, CDR2 YYEKEE (reference sequence). CDR3 in DNA: TGTGCCAGCAGCTTGGACAGGTTTTTCACAGATACGCAGTATTTT. Protein product: CASSLDRFFTDTQYF.

J is TRBJ1-1 and V is TRBV7-6; 8 nucleotides match TRBD1. V was clipped by 5 bases and J by 0 bases; unmatched bases: 11. Germline CDR1 SGHVS, CDR2 FNYEAQ. The CDR3 covers 17 residues. The CDR3 reads CASSPHLLQGVNTEAFF. Written as DNA, the CDR3 is TGTGCCAGCAGCCCTCACTTACTACAGGGGGTGAACACTGAAGCTTTCTTT. The full variable domain, with the rest looked up from reference TRBV7-6 and TRBJ1-1, is GAGVSQSPRYKVTKRGQDVALRCDPISGHVSLYWYRQALGQGPEFLTYFNYEAQQDKSGLPNDRFSAERPEGSISTLTIQRTEQRDSAMYRCASSPHLLQGVNTEAFFGQGTRLTVV.

The chain has TRBV5-1 and TRBJ1-4, with a weak D call TRBD1 (5 bases). V was cut by 1 base and J by 7 bases, with 11 bases left in between. The CDR3 has 14 amino acids. The germline V gene encodes CDR1 SGHRS and CDR2 YFSETQ. This CDR3 reads CASSLLGGSEKLFF. CDR3 coding DNA: TGCGCCAGCAGCTTGCTGGGGGGTAGTGAAAAACTGTTTTTT.

The chain joins TRBV21-1 to TRBJ2-5; whether TRBD2, the table's D call, matches the DNA was not checked. TRBV21-1 is shown as a pseudogene. This CDR3 has 14 residues. CDR3 protein: CASSKSASEETQYF. CDR3 nucleotide sequence: TGTGCCAGCAGCAAATCGGCTAGCGAAGAGACCCAGTACTTC.

This chain connects TRBV2 to TRBJ1-3; D not certain. Germline CDR1 reads SNHLY; CDR2 reads FYNNEI. Trimming took off 10 bases at V and 0 bases at J, with 16 bases between the two ends. The length of the CDR3 is 15 residues. Here the CDR3 DNA reads TGTGCCATTCGGTACGGGGAGGGCTCTGGAAACACCATATATTTT. Encoded protein: CAIRYGEGSGNTIYF.

V usage is TRBV28 and J usage is TRBJ2-5; no firm D call. Trimming pared 7 bases from V and 5 bases from J, leaving 17 bases between. The CDR3 covers 14 residues. Germline V gives CDR1 MDHEN, CDR2 SYDVKM. The DNA of the CDR3 is TGTGCCAGCACCCAAGGCGGTTTCGCGGAGACCCAGTACTTC. It translates to CASTQGGFAETQYF.

The chain combines TRBV11-2 with TRBJ1-2, with D perhaps matching TRBD1 (5 bases). The CDR3 length is 16 residues. Germline V gene sequence: CDR1 SGHAT, CDR2 FQNNGV. Trimming took 1 base from V and 0 from J, leaving 12 bases between them. The CDR3 is CASSLGQLAANYGYTF. CDR3 nucleotide sequence: TGTGCCAGCAGCTTAGGACAGTTAGCAGCTAACTATGGCTACACCTTC.

This chain connects TRBV6-1 to TRBJ2-7; 11 bases are a match to TRBD2. Germline V gene sequence: CDR1 MNHNS, CDR2 SASEGT. Trimming removed 4 bases from V and 3 bases from J; junction bases left unmatched: 11. This CDR3 contains 17 residues. DNA of the CDR3: TGTGCCAGCAGTGTGCCTAGCGGGAGGTCGGTACTCTACGAGCAGTACTTC. Translating gives CASSVPSGRSVLYEQYF.

On this clone: This same CDR3 is encoded by further DNA sequences in the sample. The chain uses TRBV2 and TRBJ2-7, with 9 bases aligning to TRBD1. CDR3 length equals 14 residues. J gave up 2 bases and V 7 bases, and 6 bases lay outside the gene matches. Germline lookup yields CDR1 SNHLY and CDR2 FYNNEI. The CDR3 DNA is TGTGCCAGCAAGACCGGGACAGGGACCTACGAGCAGTACTTC. This sequence encodes CASKTGTGTYEQYF.

The chain has TRBV7-2 and TRBJ1-2; D is unclear. Germline assignment: CDR1 SGHTA and CDR2 FQGNSA. V shed 1 base and J shed 5 bases, with 11 bases lying between them. The CDR3 extends over 14 amino acids. Here the CDR3 DNA reads TGTGCCAGCAGCTTAGTGGGAGGGTTTTATGGCTACACCTTC. Protein sequence: CASSLVGGFYGYTF. Combining the CDR3 with reference TRBV7-2 and TRBJ1-2 gives the whole variable domain GAGVSQSPSNKVTEKGKDVELRCDPISGHTALYWYRQSLGQGLEFLIYFQGNSAPDKSGLPSDRFSAERTGGSVSTLTIQRTQQEDSAVYLCASSLVGGFYGYTFGSGTRLTVV.

The chain recombines TRBV13 with TRBJ2-5; 7 positions match TRBD2. This CDR3 spans 17 amino acids. V lost 3 bases, J lost 3 bases, and 13 bases stayed unmatched. The germline V gene encodes CDR1 PRHDT and CDR2 FYEKMQ (reference sequence). CDR3 protein: CASSFKRDWVGEETQYF. The CDR3 nucleotides read TGTGCCAGCAGCTTTAAGCGGGACTGGGTGGGGGAAGAGACCCAGTACTTC.

The rearrangement links TRBV27 to TRBJ1-4, with D unclear. Per the germline V gene, CDR1 is MNHEY and CDR2 is SMNVEV (reference sequence). The CDR3 consists of 14 residues. Trimming took 7 bases from V and 4 from J, leaving 13 bases between them. The CDR3 is CASTHPGLNEKLFF. CDR3 in DNA: TGTGCCAGCACCCATCCGGGTCTTAATGAAAAACTGTTTTTT.

The chain joins TRBV25-1 to TRBJ1-3; the match to TRBD1 covers 11 bases. Germline loops: CDR1 MGHDK, CDR2 SYGVNS. This CDR3 spans 14 amino acids. Unmatched junction bases numbered 0, after V lost 4 bases and J lost 4 bases. The DNA for the CDR3 is TGTGCCAGCAGTGGGACAGGGGGCGGAAACACCATATATTTT. It encodes CASSGTGGGNTIYF.

The rearrangement uses TRBV5-4 and TRBJ1-4; D perhaps matches TRBD1 (6 bases). The CDR3 contains 17 residues. Between the trimmed V and J ends, which lost 4 bases and 3 bases, there was a span of 19 bases. Germline assignment: CDR1 SGHNT and CDR2 YYREEE (reference sequence). CDR3 loop: CASSPEPNRVANEKLFF. The CDR3 nucleotides read TGTGCCAGCAGCCCCGAACCGAACAGGGTGGCTAATGAAAAACTGTTTTTT.

The rearrangement links TRBV4-1 to TRBJ2-1, with D possibly TRBD2 on 6 matching bases. V lost 3 bases and J lost 6, with 12 bases in between. There are 14 residues in the CDR3. Germline V gene lookup returns CDR1 MGHRA and CDR2 YSYEKL. In nucleotides, the CDR3 is TGCGCCAGCAGCCAGGAGGGGCTCCCCAATGAGCAGTTCTTC. It yields the protein CASSQEGLPNEQFF.

The gene calls are TRBV5-1 and TRBJ1-6; D gene unclear. Trimming took off 0 bases at V and 9 bases at J, with 19 bases between the two ends. Looked up from germline, CDR1 is SGHRS and CDR2 is YFSETQ. The CDR3 spans 17 residues. CDR3 DNA sequence: TGCGCCAGCAGCTTGGGTTCAAGCGGATTCCTCGTTTCACCCCTCCACTTT. Translated: CASSLGSSGFLVSPLHF.

V is TRBV27 and J is TRBJ1-5; D gene uncertain. The V end lost 6 bases, the J end lost 5 bases, and 17 bases lay between the germline ends. The CDR3 covers 15 residues. Germline V CDR1 and CDR2: MNHEY, SMNVEV (reference sequence). CDR3 in amino acids: CASRSGPLGDQPQHF. In nucleotides, the CDR3 is TGTGCCAGCAGGTCCGGGCCCCTCGGGGATCAGCCCCAGCATTTT.

CDR3 sequence reads: CATSTDRSSYNEQFF. The DNA of the CDR3 is TGTGCCACCAGCACCGACAGGAGCTCCTACAATGAGCAGTTCTTC. The rearrangement uses TRBV15 and TRBJ2-1; possible D gene TRBD1, 6 bases. The CDR3 sequence is 15 residues long. The V gene's germline CDR1 is LNHNV and CDR2 YYDKDF (reference sequence). V lost 4 bases, J lost 0 bases, and 10 bases lay in between. The whole variable domain, remainder taken from reference TRBV15 and TRBJ2-1, is DAMVIQNPRYQVTQFGKPVTLSCSQTLNHNVMYWYQQKSSQAPKLLFHYYDKDFNNEADTPDNFQSRRPNTSFCFLDIRSPGLGDTAMYLCATSTDRSSYNEQFFGPGTRLTVL.

The V and J genes are TRBV5-4 and TRBJ2-2; D is unclear. Germline-derived CDR1 and CDR2 are SGHNT and YYREEE (reference sequence). CDR3 length: 15 amino acids. Trimming left V 3 bases short and J 5 bases short, with 14 bases between. The CDR3 nucleotides read TGTGCCAGCAGCTCTTACTACTCCTTGACCGGGGAGCTGTTTTTT. Amino acids: CASSSYYSLTGELFF.

The V call is TRBV23-1, the J call TRBJ1-5; TRBD1 aligns across 9 bases. TRBV23-1 is designated an ORF whose function remains uncertain. This CDR3 has 21 residues. After removal of 6 bases from V and 2 bases from J, the junction contained 23 bases not matched to a gene. DNA of the CDR3: TGCGCCAGCAGGAGATCGGGAGGGGCGACAGGGGGACATATGGGCAATCAGCCCCAGCATTTT. It encodes CASRRSGGATGGHMGNQPQHF.

The chain links TRBV14 to TRBJ2-3, with 10 positions matching TRBD2. After removal of 0 bases from V and 1 base from J, the junction contained 1 base not matched to a gene. The CDR3 sequence is 16 residues long. Germline values: CDR1 SGHDN, CDR2 FVKESK. CDR3 sequence: CASSQESGRGTDTQYF. CDR3 DNA sequence: TGTGCCAGCAGCCAAGAGAGCGGGAGGGGCACAGATACGCAGTATTTT.